The present entry profiles one T cell receptor (beta chain) with its context. Its antigen is unidentified. Each sample had at least 7 million PBMCs isolated. This sample is part of a study of blood T cells in healthy people across ages. Study findings and constraints: CMV status of donors was not determined, possibly confounding expanded clonotype changes. Naive and antigen-experienced cells were not separated, limiting conclusive comparison.

Germline assignment: CDR1 PRHDT and CDR2 FYEKMQ (reference sequence). Deletions cut 3 bases from V and 1 base from J, with 13 bases between. The CDR3 contains 15 residues. PCR was performed a second time for about 7 to 12 cycles using a sample-barcoded 5' primer and a J-beta primer mix. CDR3-containing paired-end reads numbered at least 2.5 million in each sample. TCRdb recomputed calls from the 5' RACE reads with MiXCR, one row per CDR3 protein. In the table there are about 1,800,000 distinct CDR3 sequences, roughly 30% of which are singletons. This clonotype originated in a woman aged 25 to 45 in good health. The chain uses TRBV13 and TRBJ2-7; possibly TRBD1 or TRBD2 for D (5 bases each). The sequenced material came from blood. DNA for the CDR3: TGTGCCAGCAGCTTTGAGGGGAAACAATCCTACGAGCAGTACTTC. Translated, it gives CASSFEGKQSYEQYF.